This T cell receptor beta chain stems from a study of identical twins. Healthy Caucasians provided all donations. This clonotype has a count of ten or more. As yet, its antigen is unknown. Study conclusions and caveats: Analyses of zero insertions could be partly confounded by invariant MAIT and iNKT cells. Researchers reported weaker excess twin sharing in beta out-of-frame sequences.

Trimming left V 4 bases short and J 1 base short, with 14 bases between. From germline, CDR1 is SGHDT and CDR2 YYEEEE. The CDR3 consists of 15 residues. Carrying unique molecular identifiers, the cDNA also gained a universal primer site through template switching. TCRdb re-called the 5' RACE reads with MiXCR, one entry per CDR3 protein. The sample holds some 570,000 distinct CDR3 sequences, under 25% seen once. These same data were also listed under a study on yellow fever vaccine responses in identical twins.

The sample consisted of CD4+ T cells sorted from blood. The source of this sequence is a woman aged 18-29 years in good health. The chain recombines TRBV5-6 with TRBJ1-1; TRBD1 is a possible D gene (6 bases). In DNA form, the CDR3 reads TGTGCCAGCAGCCTCAGGGGAGGGGGGAACACTGAAGCTTTCTTT. Its protein is CASSLRGGGNTEAFF. Full variable domain (outside the CDR3, taken from reference TRBV5-6 and TRBJ1-1): DAGVTQSPTHLIKTRGQQVTLRCSPKSGHDTVSWYQQALGQGPQFIFQYYEEEERQRGNFPDRFSGHQFPNYSSELNVNALLLGDSALYLCASSLRGGGNTEAFFGQGTRLTVV.